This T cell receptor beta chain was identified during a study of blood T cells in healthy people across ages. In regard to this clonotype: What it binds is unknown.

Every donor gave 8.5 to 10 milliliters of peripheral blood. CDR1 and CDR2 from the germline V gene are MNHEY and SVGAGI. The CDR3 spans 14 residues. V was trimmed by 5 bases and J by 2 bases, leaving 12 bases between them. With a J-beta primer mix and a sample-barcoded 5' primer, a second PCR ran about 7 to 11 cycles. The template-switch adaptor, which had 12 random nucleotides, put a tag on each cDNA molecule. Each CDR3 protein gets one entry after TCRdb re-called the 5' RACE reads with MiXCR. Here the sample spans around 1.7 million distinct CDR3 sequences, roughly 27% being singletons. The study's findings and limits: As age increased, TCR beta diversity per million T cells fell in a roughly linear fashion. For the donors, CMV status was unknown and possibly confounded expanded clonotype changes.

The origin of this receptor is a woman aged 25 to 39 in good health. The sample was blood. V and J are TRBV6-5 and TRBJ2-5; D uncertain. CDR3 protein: CASSPWRKQETQYF. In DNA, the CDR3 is TGTGCCAGCAGTCCCTGGCGAAAGCAAGAGACCCAGTACTTC.